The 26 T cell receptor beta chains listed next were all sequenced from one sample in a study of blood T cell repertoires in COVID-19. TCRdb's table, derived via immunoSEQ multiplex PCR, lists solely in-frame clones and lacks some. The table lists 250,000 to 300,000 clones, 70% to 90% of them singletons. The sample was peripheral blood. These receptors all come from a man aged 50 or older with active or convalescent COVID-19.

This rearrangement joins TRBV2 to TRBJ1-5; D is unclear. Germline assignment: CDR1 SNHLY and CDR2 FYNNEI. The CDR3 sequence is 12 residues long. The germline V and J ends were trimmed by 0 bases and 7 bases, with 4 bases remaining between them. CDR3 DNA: TGTGCCAGCAGTGAAGCTGGCCAGCCCCAGCATTTT. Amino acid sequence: CASSEAGQPQHF.

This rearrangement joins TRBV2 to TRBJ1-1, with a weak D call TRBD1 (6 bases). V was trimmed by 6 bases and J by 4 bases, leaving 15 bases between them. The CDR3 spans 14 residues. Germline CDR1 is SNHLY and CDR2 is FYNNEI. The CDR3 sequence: CASRPEGGGTEAFF. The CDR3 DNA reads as TGTGCCAGCAGACCCGAGGGAGGGGGCACTGAAGCTTTCTTT.

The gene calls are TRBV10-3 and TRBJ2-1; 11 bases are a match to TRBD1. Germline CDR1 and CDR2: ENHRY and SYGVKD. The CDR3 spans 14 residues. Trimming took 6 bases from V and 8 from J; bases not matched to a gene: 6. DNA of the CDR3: TGTGCCATCAGCCCGGGACAGGGGGGACATGAGCAGTTCTTC. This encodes CAISPGQGGHEQFF.

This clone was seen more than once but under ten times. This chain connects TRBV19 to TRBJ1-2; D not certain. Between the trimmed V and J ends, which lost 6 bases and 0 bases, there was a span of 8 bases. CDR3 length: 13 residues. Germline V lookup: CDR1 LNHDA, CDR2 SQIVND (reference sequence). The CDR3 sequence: CASSPQTNYGYTF. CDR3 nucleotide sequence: TGTGCCAGTAGCCCACAGACTAACTATGGCTACACCTTC.

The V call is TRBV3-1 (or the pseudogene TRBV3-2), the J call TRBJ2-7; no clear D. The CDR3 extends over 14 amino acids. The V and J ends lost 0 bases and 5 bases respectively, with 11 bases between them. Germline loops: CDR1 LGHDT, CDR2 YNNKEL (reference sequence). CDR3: CASSQERKRNEQYF. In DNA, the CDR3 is TGTGCCAGCAGCCAAGAGCGCAAGAGGAACGAGCAGTACTTC.

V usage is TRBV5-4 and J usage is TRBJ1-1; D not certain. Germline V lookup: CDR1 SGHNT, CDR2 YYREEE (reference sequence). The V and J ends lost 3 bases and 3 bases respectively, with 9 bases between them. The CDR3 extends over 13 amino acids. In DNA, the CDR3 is TGTGCCAGCAGCTCGGAGGTATACACTGAAGCTTTCTTT. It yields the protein CASSSEVYTEAFF.

Written as DNA, the CDR3 is TGCGCCAGCAGCGGCGGGACTCCGAACACTGAAGCTTTCTTT. It codes for CASSGGTPNTEAFF. The rearrangement uses TRBV5-1 and TRBJ1-1; the D gene is possibly TRBD1 (5 bases). The ends were cut back, 4 bases at V and 1 base at J, with 11 bases in the middle. The CDR3 spans 14 residues. CDR1 is SGHRS, CDR2 YFSETQ, per germline.

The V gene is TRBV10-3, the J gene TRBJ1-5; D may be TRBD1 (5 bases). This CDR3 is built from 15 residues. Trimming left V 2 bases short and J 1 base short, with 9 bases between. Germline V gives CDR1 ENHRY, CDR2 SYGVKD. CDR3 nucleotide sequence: TGTGCCATCAGTGAGAAGGGGTTAAGCAATCAGCCCCAGCATTTT. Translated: CAISEKGLSNQPQHF.

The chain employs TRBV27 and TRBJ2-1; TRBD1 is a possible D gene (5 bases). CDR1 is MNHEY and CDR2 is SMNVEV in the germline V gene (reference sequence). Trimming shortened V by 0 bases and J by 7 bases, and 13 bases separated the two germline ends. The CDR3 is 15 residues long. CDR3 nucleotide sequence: TGTGCCAGCAGTTTATCGGCTTGGGGCGGAAATGAGCAGTTCTTC. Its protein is CASSLSAWGGNEQFF.

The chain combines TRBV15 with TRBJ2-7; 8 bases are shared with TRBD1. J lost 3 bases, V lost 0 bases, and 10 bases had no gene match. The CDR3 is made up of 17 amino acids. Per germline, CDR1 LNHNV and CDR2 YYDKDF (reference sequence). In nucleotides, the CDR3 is TGTGCCACCAGCAGAGACAAACGGGACAGGCTTATCTACGAGCAGTACTTC. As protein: CATSRDKRDRLIYEQYF. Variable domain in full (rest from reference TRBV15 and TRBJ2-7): DAMVIQNPRYQVTQFGKPVTLSCSQTLNHNVMYWYQQKSSQAPKLLFHYYDKDFNNEADTPDNFQSRRPNTSFCFLDIRSPGLGDTAMYLCATSRDKRDRLIYEQYFGPGTRLTVT.

The CDR3 region is CAWSLVVNEKLFF. In nucleotides, the CDR3 is TGTGCCTGGAGTCTAGTCGTCAATGAAAAACTGTTTTTT. The V call is TRBV30, the J call TRBJ1-4; unclear D gene. V dropped 2 bases and J dropped 5 bases, with 9 bases sitting between them. The CDR3 has 13 amino acids. Per the germline V gene, CDR1 is GTSNPN and CDR2 is SVGIG (reference sequence).

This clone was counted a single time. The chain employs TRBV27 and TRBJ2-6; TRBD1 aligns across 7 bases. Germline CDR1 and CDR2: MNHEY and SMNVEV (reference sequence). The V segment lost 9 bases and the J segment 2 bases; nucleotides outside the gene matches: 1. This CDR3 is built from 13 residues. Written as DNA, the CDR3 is TGTGCCAGTCAGGGGGCTGGGGCCAACGTCCTGACTTTC. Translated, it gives CASQGAGANVLTF.

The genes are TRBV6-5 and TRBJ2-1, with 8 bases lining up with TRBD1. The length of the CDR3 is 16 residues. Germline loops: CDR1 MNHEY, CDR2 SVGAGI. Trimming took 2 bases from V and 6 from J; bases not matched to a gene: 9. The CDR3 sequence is CASSYKRTGSVNEQFF. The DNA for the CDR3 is TGTGCCAGCAGTTACAAGAGGACAGGGTCAGTCAATGAGCAGTTCTTC.

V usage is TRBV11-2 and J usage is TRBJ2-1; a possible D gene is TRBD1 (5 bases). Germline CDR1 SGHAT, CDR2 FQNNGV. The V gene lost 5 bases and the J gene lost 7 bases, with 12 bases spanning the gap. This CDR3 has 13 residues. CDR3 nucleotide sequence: TGTGCCAGCAGCCGAAGGGGCTGGAATGAGCAGTTCTTC. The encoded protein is CASSRRGWNEQFF.

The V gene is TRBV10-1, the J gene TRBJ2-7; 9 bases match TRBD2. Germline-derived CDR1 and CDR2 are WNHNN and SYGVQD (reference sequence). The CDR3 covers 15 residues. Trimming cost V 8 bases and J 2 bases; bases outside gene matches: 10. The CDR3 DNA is TGCGCCAGCCCGCGTAGCGGGAGTGTCACCTACGAGCAGTACTTC. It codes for CASPRSGSVTYEQYF.

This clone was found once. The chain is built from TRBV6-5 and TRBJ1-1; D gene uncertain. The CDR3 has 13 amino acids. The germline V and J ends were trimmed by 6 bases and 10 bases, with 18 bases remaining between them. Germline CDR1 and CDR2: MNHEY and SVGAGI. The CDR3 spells CASSPSGAVGAFF. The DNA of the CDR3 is TGTGCCAGCAGCCCGAGCGGAGCGGTAGGAGCTTTCTTT.

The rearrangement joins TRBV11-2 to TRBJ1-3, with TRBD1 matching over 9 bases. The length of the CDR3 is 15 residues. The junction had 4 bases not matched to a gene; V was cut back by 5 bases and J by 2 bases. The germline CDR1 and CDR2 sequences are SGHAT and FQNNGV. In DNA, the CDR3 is TGTGCCAGCAGCGTACAGGGGGCAGCTGGAAACACCATATATTTT. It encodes CASSVQGAAGNTIYF.

The CDR3 DNA is TGTGCCAGCGGAACCACAGGGGGTAACTATGGCTACACCTTC. It translates to CASGTTGGNYGYTF. V usage is TRBV6-5 and J usage is TRBJ1-2, with 8 bases fitting TRBD1. V dropped 8 bases and J dropped 1; count of bases not matched to a gene: 6. This CDR3 is built from 14 residues. Looked up from germline, CDR1 is MNHEY and CDR2 is SVGAGI.

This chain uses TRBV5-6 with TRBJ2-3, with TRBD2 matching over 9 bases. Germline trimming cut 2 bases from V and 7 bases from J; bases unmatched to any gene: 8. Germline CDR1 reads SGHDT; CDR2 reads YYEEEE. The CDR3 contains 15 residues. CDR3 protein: CASSLIAGATYTQYF. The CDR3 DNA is TGTGCCAGCAGCTTAATAGCGGGAGCGACGTATACGCAGTATTTT.

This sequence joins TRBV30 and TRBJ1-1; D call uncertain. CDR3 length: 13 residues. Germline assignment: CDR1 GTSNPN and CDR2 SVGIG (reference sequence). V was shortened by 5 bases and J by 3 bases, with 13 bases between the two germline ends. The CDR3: CAWVSQLDTEAFF. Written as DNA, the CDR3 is TGTGCCTGGGTATCACAGTTGGACACTGAAGCTTTCTTT.

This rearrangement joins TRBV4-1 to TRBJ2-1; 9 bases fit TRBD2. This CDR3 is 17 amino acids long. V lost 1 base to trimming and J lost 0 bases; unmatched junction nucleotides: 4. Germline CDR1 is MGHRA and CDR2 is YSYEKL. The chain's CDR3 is CASSQVILAGSYNEQFF. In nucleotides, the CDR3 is TGCGCCAGCAGCCAAGTAATACTAGCGGGCTCCTACAATGAGCAGTTCTTC.

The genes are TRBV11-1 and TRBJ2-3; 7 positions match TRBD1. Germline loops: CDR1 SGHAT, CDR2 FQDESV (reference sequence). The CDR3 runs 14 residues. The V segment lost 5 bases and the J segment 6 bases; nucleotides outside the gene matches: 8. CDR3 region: CASSMDRTGDTQYF. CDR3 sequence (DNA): TGTGCCAGCAGCATGGACAGGACCGGGGATACGCAGTATTTT. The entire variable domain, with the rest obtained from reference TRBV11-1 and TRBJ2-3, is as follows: EAEVAQSPRYKITEKSQAVAFWCDPISGHATLYWYRQILGQGPELLVQFQDESVVDDSQLPKDRFSAERLKGVDSTLKIQPAELGDSAMYLCASSMDRTGDTQYFGPGTRLTVL.

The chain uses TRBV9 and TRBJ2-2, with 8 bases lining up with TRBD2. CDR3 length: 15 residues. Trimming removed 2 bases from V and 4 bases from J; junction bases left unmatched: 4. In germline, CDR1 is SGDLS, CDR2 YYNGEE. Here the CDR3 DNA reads TGTGCCAGCAGCGTTTCAGCGGGAGTCACCGGGGAGCTGTTTTTT. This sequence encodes CASSVSAGVTGELFF.

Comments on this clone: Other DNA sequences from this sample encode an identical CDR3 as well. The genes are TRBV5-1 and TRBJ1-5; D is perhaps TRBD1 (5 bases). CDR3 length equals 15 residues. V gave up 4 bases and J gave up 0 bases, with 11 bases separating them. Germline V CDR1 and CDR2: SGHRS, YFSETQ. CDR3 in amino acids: CASSLTGGSNQPQHF. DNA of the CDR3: TGCGCCAGCAGCCTCACAGGTGGTAGCAATCAGCCCCAGCATTTT.

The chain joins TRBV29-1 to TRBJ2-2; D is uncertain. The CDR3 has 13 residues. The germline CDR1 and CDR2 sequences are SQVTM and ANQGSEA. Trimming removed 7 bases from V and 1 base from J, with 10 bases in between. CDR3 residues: CSGRERNTGELFF. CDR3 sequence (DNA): TGCAGCGGTAGAGAGAGGAACACCGGGGAGCTGTTTTTT.

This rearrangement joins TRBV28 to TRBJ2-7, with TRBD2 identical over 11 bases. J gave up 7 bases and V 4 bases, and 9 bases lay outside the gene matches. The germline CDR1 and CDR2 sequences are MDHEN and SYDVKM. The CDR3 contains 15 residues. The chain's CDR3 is CASSSPTSGSWEQYF. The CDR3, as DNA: TGTGCCAGCAGTTCCCCCACTAGCGGGAGTTGGGAGCAGTACTTC.